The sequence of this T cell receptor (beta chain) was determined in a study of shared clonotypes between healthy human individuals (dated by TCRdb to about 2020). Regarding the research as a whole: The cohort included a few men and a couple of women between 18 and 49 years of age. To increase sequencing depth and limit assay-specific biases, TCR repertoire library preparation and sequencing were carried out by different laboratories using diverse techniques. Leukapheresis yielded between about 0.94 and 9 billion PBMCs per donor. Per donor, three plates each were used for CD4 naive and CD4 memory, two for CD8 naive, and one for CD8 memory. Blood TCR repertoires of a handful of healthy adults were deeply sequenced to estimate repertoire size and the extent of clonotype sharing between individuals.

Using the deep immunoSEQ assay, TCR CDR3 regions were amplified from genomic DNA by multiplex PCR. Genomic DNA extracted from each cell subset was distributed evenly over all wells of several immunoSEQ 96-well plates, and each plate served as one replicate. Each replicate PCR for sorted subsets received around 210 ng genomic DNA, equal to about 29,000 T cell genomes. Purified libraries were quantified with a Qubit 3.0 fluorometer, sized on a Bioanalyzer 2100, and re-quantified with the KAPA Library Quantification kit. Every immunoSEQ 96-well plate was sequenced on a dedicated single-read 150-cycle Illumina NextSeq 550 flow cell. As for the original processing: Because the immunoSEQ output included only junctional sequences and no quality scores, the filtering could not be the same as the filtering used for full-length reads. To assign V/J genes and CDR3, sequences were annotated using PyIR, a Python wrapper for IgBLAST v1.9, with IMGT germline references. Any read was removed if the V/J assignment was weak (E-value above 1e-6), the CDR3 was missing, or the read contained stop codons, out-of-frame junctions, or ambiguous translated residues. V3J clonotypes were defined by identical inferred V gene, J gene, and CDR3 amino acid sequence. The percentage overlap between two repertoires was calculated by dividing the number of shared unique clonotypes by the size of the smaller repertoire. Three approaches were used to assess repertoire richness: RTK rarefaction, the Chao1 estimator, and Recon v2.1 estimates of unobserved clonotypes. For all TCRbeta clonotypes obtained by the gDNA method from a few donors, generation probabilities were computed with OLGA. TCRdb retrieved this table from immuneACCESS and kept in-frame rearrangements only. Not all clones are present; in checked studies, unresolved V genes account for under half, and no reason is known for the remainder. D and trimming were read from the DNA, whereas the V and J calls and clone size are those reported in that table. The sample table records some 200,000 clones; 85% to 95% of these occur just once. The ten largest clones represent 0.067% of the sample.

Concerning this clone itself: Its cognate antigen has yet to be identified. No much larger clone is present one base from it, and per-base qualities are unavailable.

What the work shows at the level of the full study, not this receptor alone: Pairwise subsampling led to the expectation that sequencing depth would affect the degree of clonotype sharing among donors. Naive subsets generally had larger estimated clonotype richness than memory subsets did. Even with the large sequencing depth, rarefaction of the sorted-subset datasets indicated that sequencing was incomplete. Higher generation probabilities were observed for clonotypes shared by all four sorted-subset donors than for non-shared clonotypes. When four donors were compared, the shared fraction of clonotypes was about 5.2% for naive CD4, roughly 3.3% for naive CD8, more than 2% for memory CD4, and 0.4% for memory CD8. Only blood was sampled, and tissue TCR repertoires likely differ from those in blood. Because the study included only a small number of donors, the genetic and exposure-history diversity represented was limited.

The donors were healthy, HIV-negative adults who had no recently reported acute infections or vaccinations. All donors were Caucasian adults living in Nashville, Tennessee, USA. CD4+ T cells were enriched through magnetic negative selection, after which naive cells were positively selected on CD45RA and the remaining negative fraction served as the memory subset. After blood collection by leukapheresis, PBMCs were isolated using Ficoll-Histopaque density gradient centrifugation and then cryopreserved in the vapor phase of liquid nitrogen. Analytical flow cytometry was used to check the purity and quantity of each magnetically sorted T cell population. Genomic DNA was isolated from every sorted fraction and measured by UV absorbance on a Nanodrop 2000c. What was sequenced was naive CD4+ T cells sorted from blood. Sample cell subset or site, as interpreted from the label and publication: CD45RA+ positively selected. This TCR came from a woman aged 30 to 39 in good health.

CDR3 protein: CATSSSGTAYGYTF. The sequenced DNA is TGTGCCACCAGCAGCTCCGGGACAGCCTATGGCTACACCTTC. The chain uses TRBV15 and TRBJ1-2, and 7 junction bases match TRBD1. Clipping removes 3 bases from V and 4 bases from J, with 5 as the unmatched junction base count. The CDR3 has 14 amino acids, counting the end cysteine and phenylalanine. Just the 42-base CDR3 DNA is kept, in frame starting at base 1. Reading the germline V gene (reference sequence) gives CDR1 LNHNV and CDR2 YYDKDF.